This T cell receptor beta chain originates from a study of blood T cell repertoires in COVID-19. Overall study: Acute and convalescent COVID-19 specimens originated in the United States, Italy and Spain. T cells, B-cell-depleted T cells, or PBMCs provided the cDNA or gDNA that served as material.

Per the study methods: The assay estimated nucleated cells by amplifying reference gene primers. Generated by immunoSEQ multiplex PCR, the TCRdb table keeps only in-frame clones and is missing some. V, J and clone size reflect that table, while D and trimming were determined from the DNA. The table lists under 75,000 clones, 75% to 90% of them singletons. Sequenced material: peripheral blood. The clonotype was recovered from a man over 45 with active COVID-19.

CDR3 sequence reads: CASSRRAGVITDTQYF. The CDR3, as DNA: TGCGCCAGCAGCCGCCGCGCGGGGGTAATCACAGATACGCAGTATTTT. The V gene is TRBV4-1, the J gene TRBJ2-3; 7 bases agree with TRBD2. Germline V lookup: CDR1 MGHRA, CDR2 YSYEKL. The CDR3 has 16 residues. After removal of 4 bases from V and 2 bases from J, the junction contained 9 bases not matched to a gene.